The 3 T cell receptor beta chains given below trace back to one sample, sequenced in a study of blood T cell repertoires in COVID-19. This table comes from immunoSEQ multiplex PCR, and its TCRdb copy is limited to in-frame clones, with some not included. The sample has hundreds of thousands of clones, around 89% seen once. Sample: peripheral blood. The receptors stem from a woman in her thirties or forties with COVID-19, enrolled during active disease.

The CDR3 loop reads CASSPSSSYEQYF. CDR3 in DNA: TGTGCCAGCAGTCCGTCGAGCTCCTACGAGCAGTACTTC. The chain has TRBV6-2 or TRBV6-3 and TRBJ2-7; D is unresolved. Trimming left V 5 bases short and J 0 bases short, with 8 bases between. This CDR3 spans 13 amino acids. Germline CDR1 reads MNHEY; CDR2 reads SVGEGT.

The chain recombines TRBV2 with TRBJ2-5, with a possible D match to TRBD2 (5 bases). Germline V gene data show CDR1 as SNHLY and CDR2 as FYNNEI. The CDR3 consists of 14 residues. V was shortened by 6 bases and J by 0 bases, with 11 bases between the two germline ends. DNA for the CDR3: TGTGCCAGCAGGGACTCGACCTACCAAGAGACCCAGTACTTC. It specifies CASRDSTYQETQYF.

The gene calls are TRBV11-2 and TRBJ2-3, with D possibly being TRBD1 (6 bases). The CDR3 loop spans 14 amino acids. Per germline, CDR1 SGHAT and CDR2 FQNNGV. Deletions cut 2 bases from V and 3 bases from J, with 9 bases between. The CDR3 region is CASSLQQGTDTQYF. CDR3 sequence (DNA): TGTGCCAGCAGCTTACAACAGGGTACAGATACGCAGTATTTT.